This passage covers 8 T cell receptor beta chains from one sample sequenced in a study of blood T cell repertoires in COVID-19. Clones were read by immunoSEQ multiplex PCR, and TCRdb kept only the in-frame ones, dropping some. The sample yields about 140,000 clones, 60% to 80% seen once. Input material: PBMCs or T cells enriched from blood (not recorded which). All receptors come from a woman aged 45 to 65 who had recovered from COVID-19.

The chain couples TRBV28 to TRBJ1-6, with 8 bases identical to TRBD1. The CDR3 has 15 residues. Germline loops: CDR1 MDHEN, CDR2 SYDVKM. Trimming took 6 bases from V and 2 from J; bases not matched to a gene: 3. CDR3: CASRPQGAYNSPLHF. For the CDR3, the DNA is TGTGCCAGCAGGCCACAGGGGGCCTATAATTCACCCCTCCACTTT.

This clone was seen a handful of times. The chain joins TRBV28 to TRBJ2-1; D is unresolved. The germline V gene has CDR1 MDHEN and CDR2 SYDVKM. V was cut by 2 bases and J by 8 bases, with 7 bases left in between. The CDR3 runs 12 residues. The DNA of the CDR3 is TGTGCCAGCAGTTTAATCCAGGATGAGCAGTTCTTC. Protein sequence: CASSLIQDEQFF.

V gene TRBV18 combines with J gene TRBJ2-7; TRBD2 agrees at 9 bases. V trimming: 6 bases; J trimming: 6 bases; junction bases outside the gene matches: 9. The CDR3 extends over 14 amino acids. CDR1 is KGHSH and CDR2 is LQKENI in the germline V gene. CDR3 amino acids: CASSTGIAGAEQYF. The DNA of the CDR3 is TGTGCCAGCTCGACGGGTATAGCGGGAGCCGAGCAGTACTTC.

The gene calls are TRBV18 and TRBJ1-5; 8 bases match TRBD1. Trimming cost V 4 bases and J 3 bases; bases outside gene matches: 5. CDR1 and CDR2 from the germline V gene are KGHSH and LQKENI. This CDR3 contains 15 residues. The CDR3: CASSRATGVNQPQHF. CDR3 bases: TGTGCCAGCTCACGCGCGACAGGGGTCAATCAGCCCCAGCATTTT.

On this clone itself: The same CDR3 can be traced to other DNA sequences in this sample. V usage is TRBV3-1 (or the pseudogene TRBV3-2) and J usage is TRBJ1-1; D unclear. The V end was cut by 1 base, the J end by 4 bases, with 10 bases between. The length of the CDR3 is 14 residues. Germline CDR1 is LGHDT and CDR2 is YNNKEL (reference sequence). The CDR3 coding sequence is TGTGCCAGCAGCCAAGGGTTAGGGAGCACTGAAGCTTTCTTT. Amino acids: CASSQGLGSTEAFF.

The CDR3 spells CASSLGTLSSYEQYF. The CDR3 region has the DNA TGTGCCAGCAGCTTAGGGACACTAAGCTCCTACGAGCAGTACTTC. The chain uses TRBV7-2 and TRBJ2-7, with a weak D call TRBD1 (5 bases). The CDR3 length is 15 residues. The germline V and J ends were trimmed by 1 base and 0 bases, with 10 bases remaining between them. Germline V gene lookup returns CDR1 SGHTA and CDR2 FQGNSA.

V is TRBV27 and J is TRBJ2-7, with TRBD1 matching 11 bases. The CDR3 contains 13 residues. The trim removed 4 bases at V and 7 bases at J, leaving 3 bases unmatched. Germline V gene sequence: CDR1 MNHEY, CDR2 SMNVEV (reference sequence). The CDR3 DNA reads TGTGCCAGCAGTTCTCGGGACAGGGGGGAGCAGTACTTC. Its protein is CASSSRDRGEQYF.

The CDR3 nucleotides read TGTGCCAGCGGCTACGGAAGCGGCTACGAGCAGTACTTC. Translation gives CASGYGSGYEQYF. V gene TRBV7-8 combines with J gene TRBJ2-7; perhaps TRBD2 as D (5 bases). V was shortened by 8 bases and J by 3 bases, with 14 bases between the two germline ends. The germline gives CDR1 SGHVS, CDR2 FQNEAQ. CDR3 length equals 13 residues.